This T cell receptor beta chain was found in a study of T and B cells in COVID-19 patients (dated by TCRdb to between 2020 and 2021). A note on the overall study: Using TRB and IGH repertoire sequencing of peripheral blood, the study characterized adaptive immunity in COVID-19 patients who had active infection or had recovered. Median age was around 35 years in the recovered cohort versus approximately 67 years in the active-infection cohort. An age-matched reference group of some 40 healthy donors negative for COVID-19 antibodies was used as the comparison for repertoire analyses. A recovered cohort included about 19 patients who provided some 22 samples, and most of these patients had mild to moderate COVID-19 treated on an outpatient basis. Up to about 10 follow-up blood samples were collected per patient, with some samples spanning different disease stages in the same individual. The TCR and BCR sequence repository comprised fewer than 40 patients and about 70 time points, with over 7 million TCR sequences analysed. Two patients belonged to both the recovered and active cohorts because samples were available from active disease and after recovery. Critical illness requiring mechanical ventilation or ECMO was present in about 60% of the 20 patients in the active-infection cohort. Comorbidities linked to unfavorable COVID-19 outcome were present in about 90% of the roughly 20 patients in the active-infection cohort. Broader findings and caveats from the paper: TRBV/TRBJ gene usage was reported as strongly skewed in patients with COVID-19. The cohort was considered too small for HLA contributions to COVID-19 susceptibility or severity to be assessed. TRB repertoires were highly clonal in active COVID-19, whereas diversity and richness at recovery rose above healthy donor levels. The reported TCR clusters were stated to require prospective validation before clinical use. Specific T cell subsets (CD4+/Treg/CD8+) and sorted SARS-CoV-2-responsive or tetramer+ T cells had not yet been sequenced, and the corresponding sequencing experiments were ongoing. Blood samples from mildly ill patients during symptoms and early samples from severe cases were scarce. The recovered cohort had 2,000 to 3,000 exclusive TCR clusters, including around 30 low-pGen clusters.

With respect to this clonotype: Its binding antigen is unknown. Base-call qualities are not available, and no considerably larger clone is one nucleotide away.

TCRdb shows the sequencer as Illumina MiSeq. Multiplex PCR with BIOMED2 TRB-A/B primer pools was used to amplify TRB rearrangements. Illumina-compatible adapters and 7-nucleotide sample barcodes were added to the amplicons in two consecutive PCRs. Phusion HS II polymerase was used for all library PCRs. The amplicons were purified from gel with the NucleoSpin Gel and PCR Clean-up kit, measured on Qubit, and then pooled at 4 to 5 nM. Amplicon pool quality was checked on an Agilent 2100 Bioanalyzer before Illumina next-generation sequencing. Concerning the study's data processing: Annotation of TRB rearrangements was done in MiXCR 3.0.8 with the default MiXCR reference library. Non-productive reads and sequences with fewer than 2 reads were removed, and each unique CDR3 nucleotide sequence was counted as one clone. Clonality, diversity, richness and V-J gene usage were computed in R 3.5.1. TCR clustering by CDR3 similarity used GLIPH2, with generation probabilities calculated by OLGA. GLIPH2 clusters were kept only if they contained at least four unique TCR clonotypes found in at least three individuals. Clones were called with MiXCR by TCRdb after fastp trimmed the public reads at Q25, and only in-frame beta chains were retained. A single entry per CDR3 protein holds the most common genes and DNA from its merged rows. TCRdb's processing, not the authors' own work, is the source of the V and J calls. The sample table holds around 13,000 distinct CDR3 sequences, of which roughly 27% were seen once. The ten largest clones add up to more than 3.5% of the sample.

Genomic DNA extracted from blood, in amounts of about 220-500 ng, served as the starting material for amplifying TRB repertoires. Trimming takes 6 bases from V and 3 bases from J, and the germline ends sit 9 bases apart. There are 12 amino acids in the CDR3, from cysteine to phenylalanine inclusive. Only the CDR3 part of the read is kept: 36 bases, read in frame from the first base. Via the germline V gene, CDR1 is MNHEY and CDR2 SVGAGI. This receptor was obtained from a human donor who had recovered from COVID-19. The chain was built from TRBV6-5 and TRBJ2-7; the D gene assignment is ambiguous. Sequenced: blood. The DNA is TGTGCCAGCAGGATCAGGTTCTACGAGCAGTACTTC. This is translated as CASRIRFYEQYF.